The sequence of this T cell receptor beta chain was determined in a study of vaccination and CD4 T cells after COVID-19. About the study: The stimulus for the cells was overlapping spike peptides derived from SARS-CoV-2, HCoV-NL63, HCoV-OC43 and HCoV-229E.

This clonotype has just a few counts. Its specificity is not known. The treatment is: approximately 11-day PBMC culture with coronavirus spike peptide pools or control peptides (ViraFEST assay). One should note that the unexposed donor's CD4+ T cells were collected before the COVID-19 pandemic (2011-2018). Following expansion of antigen-specific T cells with peptide pools, ViraFEST then sequenced TCRs. CDR3 size: 14 residues. The V and J ends lost 0 bases and 5 bases respectively, with 11 bases between them. CDR1 is SGHRS and CDR2 is YFSETQ in the germline V gene. Whole-study findings and limits: Spike mono-reactivity was shown by 304 of 307 vaccine-specific clones in convalescent patients.

At the Johns Hopkins FTIC core, DNA taken from cultured CD4+ T cells was sequenced by way of the Oncomine TCR Beta short-read assay. It was cultured CD4+ T cells from which genomic DNA was extracted. A single record per CDR3 protein comes from TCRdb applying MiXCR to the PCR reads. The sample shows about 9,000 distinct CDR3 sequences, 28% of them seen only once. J is TRBJ2-5 and V is TRBV5-1, with D tentatively TRBD1 (6 bases). This sequence originates from a human donor in good health. Input material: CD4+ T cells from blood, cultured in vitro. CDR3 in amino acids: CASSLDRAGETQYF. CDR3 bases: TGCGCCAGCAGCTTGGACAGGGCTGGGGAGACCCAGTACTTC.